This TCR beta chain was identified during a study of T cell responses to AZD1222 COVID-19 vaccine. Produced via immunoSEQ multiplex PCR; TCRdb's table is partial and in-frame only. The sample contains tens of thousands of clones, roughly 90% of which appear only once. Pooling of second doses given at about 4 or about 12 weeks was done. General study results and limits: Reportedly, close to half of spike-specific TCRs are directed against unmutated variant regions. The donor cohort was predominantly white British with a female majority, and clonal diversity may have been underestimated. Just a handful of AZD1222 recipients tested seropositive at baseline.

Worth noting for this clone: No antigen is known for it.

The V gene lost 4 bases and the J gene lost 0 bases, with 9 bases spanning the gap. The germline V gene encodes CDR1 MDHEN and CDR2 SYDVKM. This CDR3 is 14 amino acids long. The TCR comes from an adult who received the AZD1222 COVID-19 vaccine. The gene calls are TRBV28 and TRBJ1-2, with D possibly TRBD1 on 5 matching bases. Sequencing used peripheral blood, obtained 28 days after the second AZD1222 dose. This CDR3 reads CASSWGLPNYGYTF. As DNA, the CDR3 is TGTGCCAGCAGTTGGGGACTGCCTAACTATGGCTACACCTTC.